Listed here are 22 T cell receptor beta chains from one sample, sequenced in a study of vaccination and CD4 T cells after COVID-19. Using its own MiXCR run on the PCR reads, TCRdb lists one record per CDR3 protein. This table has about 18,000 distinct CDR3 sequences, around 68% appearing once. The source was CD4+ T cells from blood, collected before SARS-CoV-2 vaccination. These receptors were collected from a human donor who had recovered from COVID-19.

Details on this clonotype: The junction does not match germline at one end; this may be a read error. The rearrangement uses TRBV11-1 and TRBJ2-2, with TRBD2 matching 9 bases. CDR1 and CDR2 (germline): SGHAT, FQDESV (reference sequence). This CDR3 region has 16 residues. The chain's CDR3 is CASSVSGSRNTGELFF. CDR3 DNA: TGTGCCAGCAGCGTTAGCGGGAGCAGGAACACCGGAGAGCTGTTTTTT.

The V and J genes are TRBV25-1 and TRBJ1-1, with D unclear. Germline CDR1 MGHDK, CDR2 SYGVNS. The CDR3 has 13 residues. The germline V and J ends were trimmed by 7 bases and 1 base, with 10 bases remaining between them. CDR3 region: CASTGSPNTEAFF. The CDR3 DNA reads TGTGCCAGCACCGGGAGTCCGAACACTGAAGCTTTCTTT. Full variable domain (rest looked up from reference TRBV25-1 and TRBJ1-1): EADIYQTPRYLVIGTGKKITLECSQTMGHDKMYWYQQDPGMELHLIHYSYGVNSTEKGDLSSESTVSRIRTEHFPLTLESARPSHTSQYLCASTGSPNTEAFFGQGTRLTVV.

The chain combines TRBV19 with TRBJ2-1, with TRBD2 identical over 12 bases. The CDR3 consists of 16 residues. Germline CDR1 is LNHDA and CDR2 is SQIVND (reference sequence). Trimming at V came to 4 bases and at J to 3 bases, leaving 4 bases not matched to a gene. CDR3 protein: CASSRLAGEIYNEQFF. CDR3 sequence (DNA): TGTGCCAGTAGTAGACTAGCGGGAGAAATCTACAATGAGCAGTTCTTC.

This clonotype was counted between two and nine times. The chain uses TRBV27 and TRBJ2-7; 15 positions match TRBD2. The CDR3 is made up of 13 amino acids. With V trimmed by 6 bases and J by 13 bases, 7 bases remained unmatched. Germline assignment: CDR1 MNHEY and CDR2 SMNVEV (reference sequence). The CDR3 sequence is CASSGTSGRFEYF. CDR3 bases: TGTGCCAGCAGCGGGACTAGCGGGAGGTTCGAATACTTC.

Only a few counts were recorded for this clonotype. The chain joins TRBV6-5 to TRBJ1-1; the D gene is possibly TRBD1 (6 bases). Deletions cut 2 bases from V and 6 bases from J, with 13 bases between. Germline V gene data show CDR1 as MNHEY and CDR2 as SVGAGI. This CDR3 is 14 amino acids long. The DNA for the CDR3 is TGTGCCAGCAGTTACGGGGGCGCGGTCTCTGAAGCTTTCTTT. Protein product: CASSYGGAVSEAFF.

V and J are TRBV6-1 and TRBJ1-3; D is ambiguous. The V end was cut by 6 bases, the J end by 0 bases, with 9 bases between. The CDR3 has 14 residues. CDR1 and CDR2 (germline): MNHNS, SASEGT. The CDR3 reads CASRETLSGNTIYF. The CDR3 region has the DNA TGTGCCAGCAGGGAAACTCTCTCTGGAAACACCATATATTTT.

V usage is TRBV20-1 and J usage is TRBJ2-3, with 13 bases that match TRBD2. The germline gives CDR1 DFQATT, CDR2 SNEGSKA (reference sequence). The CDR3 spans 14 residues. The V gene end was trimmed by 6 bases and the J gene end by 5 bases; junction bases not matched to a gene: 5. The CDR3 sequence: CSAHRTSGRDTQYF. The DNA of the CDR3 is TGCAGTGCCCATCGGACTAGCGGGAGAGATACGCAGTATTTT.

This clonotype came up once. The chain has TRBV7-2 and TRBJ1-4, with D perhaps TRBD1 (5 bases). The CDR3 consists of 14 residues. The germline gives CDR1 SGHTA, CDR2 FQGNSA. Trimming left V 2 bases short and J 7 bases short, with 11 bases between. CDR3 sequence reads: CASSLLGGTEKLFF. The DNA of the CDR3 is TGTGCCAGCAGCTTATTGGGGGGGACTGAAAAACTGTTTTTT.

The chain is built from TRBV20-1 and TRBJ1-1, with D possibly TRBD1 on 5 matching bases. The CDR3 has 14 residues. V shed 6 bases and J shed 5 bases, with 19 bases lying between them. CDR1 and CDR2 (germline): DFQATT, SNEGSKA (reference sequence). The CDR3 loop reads CSARRQKWGTEAFF. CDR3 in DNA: TGCAGTGCGCGACGACAGAAATGGGGAACTGAAGCTTTCTTT.

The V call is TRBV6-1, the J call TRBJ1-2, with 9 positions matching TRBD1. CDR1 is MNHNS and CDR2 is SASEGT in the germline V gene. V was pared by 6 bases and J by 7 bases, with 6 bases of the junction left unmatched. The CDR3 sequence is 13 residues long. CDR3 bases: TGTGCCAGCAGGCTACAGGGGGCGCCTGGCTACACCTTC. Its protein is CASRLQGAPGYTF.

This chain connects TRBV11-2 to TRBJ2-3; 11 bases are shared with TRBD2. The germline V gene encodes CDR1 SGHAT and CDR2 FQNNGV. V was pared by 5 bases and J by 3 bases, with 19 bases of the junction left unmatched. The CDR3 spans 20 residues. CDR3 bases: TGTGCCAGCAGCGCCGGTGGTGCTATCGCGGTAGCGGGAGGGACAGATACGCAGTATTTT. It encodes CASSAGGAIAVAGGTDTQYF.

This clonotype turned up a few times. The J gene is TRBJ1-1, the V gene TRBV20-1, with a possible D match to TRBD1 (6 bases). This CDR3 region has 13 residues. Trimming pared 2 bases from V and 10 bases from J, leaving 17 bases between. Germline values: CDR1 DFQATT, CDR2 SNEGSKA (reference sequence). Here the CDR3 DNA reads TGCAGTGCTAGATCAGCGGAACAGGGTACAGCTTTCTTT. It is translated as CSARSAEQGTAFF.

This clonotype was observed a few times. The CDR3 loop reads CASRRGRRQETQYF. The CDR3 bases are TGTGCCAGCAGGCGCGGACGGAGACAAGAGACCCAGTACTTC. The chain employs TRBV12-3 or TRBV12-4 and TRBJ2-5, with D unclear. The CDR3 contains 14 residues. V was trimmed by 6 bases and J by 2 bases, leaving 13 bases between them.

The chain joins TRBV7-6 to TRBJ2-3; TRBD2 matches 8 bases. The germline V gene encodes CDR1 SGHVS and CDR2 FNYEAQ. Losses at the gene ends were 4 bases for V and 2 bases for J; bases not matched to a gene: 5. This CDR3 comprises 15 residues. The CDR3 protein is CASSSTGLVTDTQYF. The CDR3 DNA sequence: TGTGCCAGCAGCTCTACGGGACTAGTCACAGATACGCAGTATTTT.

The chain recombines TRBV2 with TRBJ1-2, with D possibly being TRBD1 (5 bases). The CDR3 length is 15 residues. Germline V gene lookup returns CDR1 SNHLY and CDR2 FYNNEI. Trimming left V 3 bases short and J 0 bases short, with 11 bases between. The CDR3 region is CASSDRAMANYGYTF. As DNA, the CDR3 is TGTGCCAGCAGTGACAGGGCTATGGCTAACTATGGCTACACCTTC.

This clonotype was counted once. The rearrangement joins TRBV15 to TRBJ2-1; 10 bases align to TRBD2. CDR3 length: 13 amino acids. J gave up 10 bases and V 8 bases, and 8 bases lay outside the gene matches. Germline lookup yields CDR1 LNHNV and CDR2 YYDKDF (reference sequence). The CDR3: CATSEREGQEQFF. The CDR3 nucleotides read TGTGCCACCTCAGAGCGGGAGGGCCAAGAGCAGTTCTTC.

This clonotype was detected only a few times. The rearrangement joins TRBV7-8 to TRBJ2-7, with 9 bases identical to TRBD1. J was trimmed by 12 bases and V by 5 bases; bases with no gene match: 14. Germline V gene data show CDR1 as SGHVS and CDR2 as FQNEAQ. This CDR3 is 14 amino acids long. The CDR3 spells CASSVSGTGLFLYF. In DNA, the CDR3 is TGTGCCAGCAGCGTATCCGGGACAGGGCTTTTCCTGTACTTC.

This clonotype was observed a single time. CDR3 DNA sequence: TGTGCCAGCAGTTTTCTGACTAGCGGCTACCAAGAGACCCAGTACTTC. It codes for CASSFLTSGYQETQYF. The chain uses TRBV27 and TRBJ2-5; 9 bases fit TRBD2. The CDR3 is 16 residues long. CDR1 MNHEY and CDR2 SMNVEV come from the germline V gene (reference sequence). The trim removed 3 bases at V and 0 bases at J, leaving 5 bases unmatched.

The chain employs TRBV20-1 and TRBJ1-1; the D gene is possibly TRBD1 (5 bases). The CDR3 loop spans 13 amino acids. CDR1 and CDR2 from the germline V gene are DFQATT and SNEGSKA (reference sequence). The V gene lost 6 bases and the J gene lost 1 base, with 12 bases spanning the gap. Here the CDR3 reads CSAGRGGNTEAFF. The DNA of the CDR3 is TGCAGTGCGGGGAGGGGCGGGAACACTGAAGCTTTCTTT.

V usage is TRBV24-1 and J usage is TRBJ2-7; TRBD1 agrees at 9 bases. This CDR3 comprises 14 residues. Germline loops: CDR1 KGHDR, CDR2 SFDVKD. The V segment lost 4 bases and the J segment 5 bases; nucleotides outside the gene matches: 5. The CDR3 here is CATSDPGQGNEQYF. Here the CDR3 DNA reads TGTGCCACCAGTGACCCGGGACAGGGCAACGAGCAGTACTTC.

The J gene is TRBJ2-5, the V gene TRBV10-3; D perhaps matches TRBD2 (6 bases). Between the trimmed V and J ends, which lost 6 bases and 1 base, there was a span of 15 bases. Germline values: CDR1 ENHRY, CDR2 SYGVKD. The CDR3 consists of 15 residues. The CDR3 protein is CAIRGDRGTQETQYF. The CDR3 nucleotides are TGTGCCATCAGGGGCGACCGGGGGACCCAAGAGACCCAGTACTTC.

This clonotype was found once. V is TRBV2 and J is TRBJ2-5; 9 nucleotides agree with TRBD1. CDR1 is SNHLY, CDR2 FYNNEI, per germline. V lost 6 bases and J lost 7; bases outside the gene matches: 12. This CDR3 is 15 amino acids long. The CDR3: CASRQTTGGAGTQYF. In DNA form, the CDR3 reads TGTGCCAGCAGGCAAACTACAGGGGGCGCAGGGACCCAGTACTTC.